This record looks at one TCR beta chain sequence and its context. Its cognate antigen is unknown. Sorted-subset replicate PCR reactions contained roughly 200 ng DNA, corresponding to tens of thousands of T cell genomes. Method: immunoSEQ multiplex PCR; TCRdb's copy keeps in-frame clones and lacks some. Of hundreds of thousands of clones in the sample, roughly 94% are singletons; the top ten hold approximately 24%. V was pared by 1 base and J by 9 bases, with 11 bases of the junction left unmatched. Germline V lookup: CDR1 MNHEY, CDR2 SMNVEV (reference sequence). The length of the CDR3 is 18 residues. CD45RO-negative CD8 cells positively selected for CCR7 made up the naive population, which excluded terminally differentiated effector memory CD45RA+ cells. This record comes from a study of shared clonotypes between healthy human individuals. Findings and caveats of the study: The study found about 5.1% of naive CD4 clonotypes shared across a few donors.

This clonotype originated in a man aged 25 to 45 in good health. This chain joins TRBV27 and TRBJ2-1, with TRBD2 matching 14 bases. The specimen sequenced was naive CD8+ T cells sorted from blood. CDR3 sequence reads: CASSLLSSGGLAGGEQFF. CDR3 sequence (DNA): TGTGCCAGCAGTTTATTGTCTTCGGGTGGACTAGCGGGGGGTGAGCAGTTCTTC.